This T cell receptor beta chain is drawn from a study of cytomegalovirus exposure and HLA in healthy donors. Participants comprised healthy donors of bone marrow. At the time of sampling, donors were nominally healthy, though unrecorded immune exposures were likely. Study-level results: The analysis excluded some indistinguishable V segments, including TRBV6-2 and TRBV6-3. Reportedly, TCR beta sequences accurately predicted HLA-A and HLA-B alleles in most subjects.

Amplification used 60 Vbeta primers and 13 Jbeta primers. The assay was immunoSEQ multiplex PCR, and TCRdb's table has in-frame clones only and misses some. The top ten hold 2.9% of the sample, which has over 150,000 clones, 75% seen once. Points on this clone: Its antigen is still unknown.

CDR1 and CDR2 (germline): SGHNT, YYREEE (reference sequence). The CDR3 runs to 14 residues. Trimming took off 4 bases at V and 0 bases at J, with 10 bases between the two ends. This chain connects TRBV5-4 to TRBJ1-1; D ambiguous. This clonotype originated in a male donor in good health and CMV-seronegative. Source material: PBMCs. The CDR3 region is CASSLRGLNTEAFF. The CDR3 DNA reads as TGTGCCAGCAGCCTCCGGGGTCTGAACACTGAAGCTTTCTTT.